These 30 T cell receptor beta chains share one sample of origin, sequenced in a study of graft-versus-host responses after intestinal transplantation. Their cognate antigens are unknown. Sequencing was performed with immunoSEQ multiplex PCR; in TCRdb, only in-frame clones are kept and a portion is missing. The sample comprises over 45,000 clones, roughly 93% of which are singletons, and roughly 0.4% rests with the top ten. The sample consisted of unstimulated CD4+ T cells sorted from spleen or lymph node cells, taken before transplant. These receptors were collected from a human donor who was the organ donor for an intestinal transplant.

This clone appeared once. The V and J genes are TRBV7-9 and TRBJ1-2, with no clear D. Germline CDR1 SEHNR, CDR2 FQNEAQ (reference sequence). The CDR3 sequence is 14 residues long. V was shortened by 2 bases and J by 6 bases, with 13 bases between the two germline ends. The CDR3 DNA is TGTGCCAGCAGCTTACCGGGAGGTTGGAATGGCTACACCTTC. It specifies CASSLPGGWNGYTF.

This clone was counted a single time. The chain employs TRBV29-1 and TRBJ1-1; D remains unclear. Between the trimmed V and J ends, which lost 6 bases and 4 bases, there was a span of 12 bases. CDR3 length equals 12 residues. Germline loops: CDR1 SQVTM, CDR2 ANQGSEA. CDR3: CSVRGFSTEAFF. The CDR3 DNA reads TGCAGCGTGCGGGGTTTTAGCACTGAAGCTTTCTTT.

This chain links TRBV7-2 with TRBJ2-7; the D gene could be TRBD1 or TRBD2 (6 bases each). The CDR3 covers 17 residues. Trimming removed 0 bases at V and 1 base at J, with 16 bases between. Per germline, CDR1 SGHTA and CDR2 FQGNSA. The CDR3 DNA is TGTGCCAGCAGCTTAGCGCGGCCGGGGGCGTGGTCCTACGAGCAGTACTTC. Translating it yields CASSLARPGAWSYEQYF.

The rearrangement links TRBV11-1 to TRBJ2-7; unclear D gene. The CDR3 is made up of 14 amino acids. The germline gives CDR1 SGHAT, CDR2 FQDESV (reference sequence). Trimming stripped 2 bases from V and 1 base from J, with 9 bases between. The CDR3 DNA follows: TGTGCCAGCAGCTTATACAGAAAGTCCTACGAGCAGTACTTC. It specifies CASSLYRKSYEQYF.

The sample holds one count of this clone. This rearrangement joins TRBV21-1 to TRBJ1-1; whether TRBD1, the table's D call, matches the DNA was not checked. TRBV21-1 is described as a pseudogene. The CDR3 runs 18 residues. In DNA form, the CDR3 reads TGTGCCAGCAGCAACGATCCCGGGACAGGAGACATGAACACTGAAGCTTTCTTT. Translation gives CASSNDPGTGDMNTEAFF.

The chain employs TRBV10-3 and TRBJ2-3, with 7 nucleotides matching TRBD2. The V segment lost 6 bases and the J segment 6 bases; nucleotides outside the gene matches: 12. Germline V CDR1 and CDR2: ENHRY, SYGVKD. The CDR3 totals 15 residues. The CDR3: CAIRPGLVGIDTQYF. In DNA form, the CDR3 reads TGTGCCATCAGGCCAGGACTAGTGGGTATTGATACGCAGTATTTT.

V is TRBV4-3 and J is TRBJ1-1, with D tentatively TRBD1 (5 bases). Germline lookup yields CDR1 LGHNA and CDR2 YSLEER. CDR3 size: 15 residues. With 4 bases removed from V and 3 bases from J, the gap between germline ends came to 15 bases. As DNA, the CDR3 is TGCGCCAGCAGCCTCCGGACACCCATGGACACTGAAGCTTTCTTT. Translated: CASSLRTPMDTEAFF.

The chain combines TRBV2 with TRBJ1-4; 7 bases are shared with TRBD1. This CDR3 spans 14 amino acids. Germline trimming cut 8 bases from V and 7 bases from J; bases unmatched to any gene: 10. Germline V gives CDR1 SNHLY, CDR2 FYNNEI. The CDR3 DNA follows: TGTGCCAGCGGGAACAGGGGAGAGGGTGAAAAACTGTTTTTT. This codes for CASGNRGEGEKLFF.

The rearrangement joins TRBV5-1 to TRBJ1-1; no clear D gene. The V end lost 0 bases, the J end lost 5 bases, and 11 bases lay between the germline ends. Germline-derived CDR1 and CDR2 are SGHRS and YFSETQ. The CDR3 totals 14 residues. CDR3 coding DNA: TGCGCCAGCAGCTTGGCGGCGTTGGGGACTGAAGCTTTCTTT. This translates into CASSLAALGTEAFF. Full variable domain (remainder filled in from reference TRBV5-1 and TRBJ1-1): KAGVTQTPRYLIKTRGQQVTLSCSPISGHRSVSWYQQTPGQGLQFLFEYFSETQRNKGNFPGRFSGRQFSNSRSEMNVSTLELGDSALYLCASSLAALGTEAFFGQGTRLTVV.

CDR3 DNA sequence: TGTGCCACCAGCAGAGATAAGTTACAGGCTGGTTGGTACGCTAATGAAAAACTGTTTTTT. Its protein is CATSRDKLQAGWYANEKLFF. The V call is TRBV15, the J call TRBJ1-4, with D perhaps matching TRBD1 (5 bases). The CDR3 consists of 20 residues. The germline V gene encodes CDR1 LNHNV and CDR2 YYDKDF (reference sequence). V dropped 0 bases and J dropped 3 bases, with 23 bases sitting between them.

The rearrangement uses TRBV20-1 and TRBJ2-7; D is undetermined. From germline, CDR1 is DFQATT and CDR2 SNEGSKA (reference sequence). This CDR3 has 10 residues. The CDR3 region is CSPRISEQYF. CDR3 coding DNA: TGCAGCCCTAGAATCAGTGAGCAGTACTTC.

The rearrangement joins TRBV18 to TRBJ2-5; D is unresolved. With 5 bases removed from V and 5 bases from J, the gap between germline ends came to 3 bases. The CDR3 has 10 amino acids. The germline gives CDR1 KGHSH, CDR2 LQKENI. The DNA for the CDR3 is TGTGCCAGCTCAGGCGAGACCCAGTACTTC. Its protein is CASSGETQYF. Full variable domain (remainder filled in from reference TRBV18 and TRBJ2-5): NAGVMQNPRHLVRRRGQEARLRCSPMKGHSHVYWYRQLPEEGLKFMVYLQKENIIDESGMPKERFSAEFPKEGPSILRIQQVVRGDSAAYFCASSGETQYFGPGTRLLVL.

CDR3 sequence (DNA): TGTGCCAGCAGCTTATTACAGCGTGAAAAACTGTTTTTT. Protein product: CASSLLQREKLFF. The J gene is TRBJ1-4, the V gene TRBV7-2; no firm D call. V was clipped by 2 bases and J by 7 bases, with 8 bases between them. This CDR3 spans 13 amino acids. The V gene's germline CDR1 is SGHTA and CDR2 FQGNSA.

The chain joins TRBV18 to TRBJ1-2, with TRBD1 identical over 7 bases. The trim removed 3 bases at V and 3 bases at J, leaving 10 bases unmatched. Germline V CDR1 and CDR2: KGHSH, LQKENI. The CDR3 length is 16 residues. CDR3 DNA: TGTGCCAGCTCACCGTTAACAGGGGATGGCGACTATGGCTACACCTTC. It is translated as CASSPLTGDGDYGYTF.

The V and J genes are TRBV6-5 and TRBJ1-2; no clear D. There are 16 residues in the CDR3. Germline lookup yields CDR1 MNHEY and CDR2 SVGAGI. V was cut by 4 bases and J by 4 bases, with 19 bases left in between. The CDR3 nucleotides are TGTGCCAGCAGTTCTAGCCGTCAAATCCAACTCTATGGCTACACCTTC. It codes for CASSSSRQIQLYGYTF.

V and J are TRBV5-6 and TRBJ1-2, with D unclear. Trimming left V 0 bases short and J 4 bases short, with 10 bases between. This CDR3 is 14 amino acids long. Germline V gives CDR1 SGHDT, CDR2 YYEEEE. The DNA for the CDR3 is TGTGCCAGCAGCTTGGAGTCGGGTGGCTATGGCTACACCTTC. Translating gives CASSLESGGYGYTF.

The count of this clone is one. The chain joins TRBV5-1 to TRBJ2-1; 12 positions agree with TRBD1. Germline trimming cut 5 bases from V and 7 bases from J; bases unmatched to any gene: 7. The CDR3 spans 15 residues. Germline CDR1 is SGHRS and CDR2 is YFSETQ. The CDR3 DNA sequence: TGCGCCAGCAGAACCGGGACAGGGGGCCTGAATGAGCAGTTCTTC. Amino acids: CASRTGTGGLNEQFF. The entire variable domain, with the rest obtained from reference TRBV5-1 and TRBJ2-1, is as follows: KAGVTQTPRYLIKTRGQQVTLSCSPISGHRSVSWYQQTPGQGLQFLFEYFSETQRNKGNFPGRFSGRQFSNSRSEMNVSTLELGDSALYLCASRTGTGGLNEQFFGPGTRLTVL.

This chain connects TRBV7-2 to TRBJ2-3, with 10 bases that match TRBD2. Trimming cost V 3 bases and J 5 bases; bases outside gene matches: 2. The CDR3 length is 14 residues. Germline V CDR1 and CDR2: SGHTA, FQGNSA. Here the CDR3 reads CASSFSGGVDTQYF. As DNA, the CDR3 is TGTGCCAGCAGCTTCAGCGGGGGGGTAGATACGCAGTATTTT.

This CDR3 is CASSLTGLNYGYTF. The CDR3, as DNA: TGTGCCAGCAGCTTAACGGGGCTTAACTATGGCTACACCTTC. The V and J genes are TRBV7-2 and TRBJ1-2, with D possibly TRBD1 on 5 matching bases. Trimming removed 2 bases from V and 1 base from J, with 8 bases in between. There are 14 residues in the CDR3. CDR1 and CDR2 (germline): SGHTA, FQGNSA.

The rearrangement joins TRBV6-6 to TRBJ2-4; D tentatively reads TRBD1 or TRBD2 (5 bases each). CDR1 is MNHNY and CDR2 is SVGAGI in the germline V gene (reference sequence). The CDR3 is 13 amino acids. V dropped 3 bases and J dropped 6 bases, with 9 bases sitting between them. DNA of the CDR3: TGTGCCAGCAGTTATAGTGGGGGAAACATTCAGTACTTC. This gives the protein CASSYSGGNIQYF.

This clone was detected once. Relative to the germline gene, one junction end is altered; a read error may explain this. V and J are TRBV29-1 and TRBJ2-5; D is undetermined. The CDR3 is 12 residues long. From germline, CDR1 is SQVTM and CDR2 ANQGSEA. The CDR3 region is CSVEVPLGTQYF. The CDR3 coding sequence is TGCAGCGTCGAAGTACCATTAGGGACCCAGTACTTC. The full variable domain, with the rest looked up from reference TRBV29-1 and TRBJ2-5, is SAVISQKPSRDICQRGTSLTIQCQVDSQVTMMFWYRQQPGQSLTLIATANQGSEATYESGFVIDKFPISRPNLTFSTLTVSNMSPEDSSIYLCSVEVPLGTQYFGPGTRLLVL.

The chain is built from TRBV4-3 and TRBJ2-5, with D possibly being TRBD1 (5 bases). Per germline, CDR1 LGHNA and CDR2 YSLEER. V dropped 0 bases and J dropped 5 bases, with 16 bases sitting between them. There are 16 residues in the CDR3. The CDR3 here is CASSQDLGRAGETQYF. In DNA, the CDR3 is TGCGCCAGCAGCCAAGATTTAGGCAGGGCCGGGGAGACCCAGTACTTC.

The chain has TRBV6-5 and TRBJ1-2, with D uncertain. The V and J ends lost 0 bases and 8 bases respectively, with 13 bases between them. This CDR3 is built from 14 residues. Per germline, CDR1 MNHEY and CDR2 SVGAGI. CDR3 sequence reads: CASSYSNEPRGYTF. CDR3 sequence (DNA): TGTGCCAGCAGTTACTCGAATGAACCGCGGGGCTACACCTTC.

The V call is TRBV4-2, the J call TRBJ1-1; no clear D gene. The germline V gene has CDR1 LGHNA and CDR2 YNFKEQ. CDR3 length equals 15 residues. Trimming left V 0 bases short and J 1 base short, with 9 bases between. The DNA of the CDR3 is TGTGCCAGCAGCCAAGAGGTATTGGGGAACACTGAAGCTTTCTTT. This sequence encodes CASSQEVLGNTEAFF.

The rearrangement links TRBV11-2 to TRBJ2-7; D is ambiguous. This CDR3 is built from 13 residues. Germline V CDR1 and CDR2: SGHAT, FQNNGV. Between the trimmed V and J ends, which lost 2 bases and 3 bases, there was a span of 8 bases. The CDR3 reads CASSLLLGYEQYF. The CDR3 coding sequence is TGTGCCAGCAGCTTACTGCTGGGCTACGAGCAGTACTTC.

The V and J genes are TRBV5-1 and TRBJ1-6, with a weak D call TRBD1 (6 bases). V lost 4 bases and J 13 bases, leaving 18 bases between the germline ends. The CDR3 sequence is 14 residues long. Germline V gene data show CDR1 as SGHRS and CDR2 as YFSETQ. CDR3 DNA sequence: TGCGCCAGCAGCATAGGGGGGACCGGTGACCCCCTCCACTTT. Amino acids: CASSIGGTGDPLHF.

On this clone itself: Other nucleotide sequences in the sample specify the same CDR3. V and J are TRBV29-1 and TRBJ2-1, with D hard to call. Germline V CDR1 and CDR2: SQVTM, ANQGSEA. This CDR3 is built from 11 residues. V lost 6 bases, J lost 4 bases, and 7 bases lay in between. The CDR3 sequence is CSVGHYNEQFF. CDR3 bases: TGCAGCGTGGGCCATTACAATGAGCAGTTCTTC.

The chain joins TRBV2 to TRBJ2-5; D remains ambiguous. The germline CDR1 and CDR2 sequences are SNHLY and FYNNEI. V was cut by 4 bases and J by 4 bases, with 10 bases left in between. This CDR3 has 13 residues. The CDR3 loop reads CASSGWPRETQYF. The CDR3 DNA reads as TGTGCCAGCAGTGGTTGGCCCCGAGAGACCCAGTACTTC.

Turning to this clone: This sample includes further DNA sequences coding for the same CDR3. The chain combines TRBV7-2 with TRBJ2-2, with TRBD1 matching 10 bases. There are 15 residues in the CDR3. CDR1 is SGHTA and CDR2 is FQGNSA in the germline V gene. Trimming cost V 8 bases and J 5 bases; bases outside gene matches: 8. The CDR3 reads CASGRTGGGTGELFF. The CDR3 DNA reads TGTGCCAGCGGACGGACAGGGGGGGGGACCGGGGAGCTGTTTTTT. Filled out from reference TRBV7-2 and TRBJ2-2, the complete variable domain reads GAGVSQSPSNKVTEKGKDVELRCDPISGHTALYWYRQSLGQGLEFLIYFQGNSAPDKSGLPSDRFSAERTGGSVSTLTIQRTQQEDSAVYLCASGRTGGGTGELFFGEGSRLTVL.

The chain couples TRBV6-1 to TRBJ2-2, with TRBD2 as a possible D gene (5 bases). From germline, CDR1 is MNHNS and CDR2 SASEGT. The CDR3 totals 14 residues. V dropped 0 bases and J dropped 6 bases, with 8 bases sitting between them. The CDR3 nucleotides read TGTGCCAGCAGTGAAGCCTTGCGGGCCGGGGAGCTGTTTTTT. Translation: CASSEALRAGELFF.